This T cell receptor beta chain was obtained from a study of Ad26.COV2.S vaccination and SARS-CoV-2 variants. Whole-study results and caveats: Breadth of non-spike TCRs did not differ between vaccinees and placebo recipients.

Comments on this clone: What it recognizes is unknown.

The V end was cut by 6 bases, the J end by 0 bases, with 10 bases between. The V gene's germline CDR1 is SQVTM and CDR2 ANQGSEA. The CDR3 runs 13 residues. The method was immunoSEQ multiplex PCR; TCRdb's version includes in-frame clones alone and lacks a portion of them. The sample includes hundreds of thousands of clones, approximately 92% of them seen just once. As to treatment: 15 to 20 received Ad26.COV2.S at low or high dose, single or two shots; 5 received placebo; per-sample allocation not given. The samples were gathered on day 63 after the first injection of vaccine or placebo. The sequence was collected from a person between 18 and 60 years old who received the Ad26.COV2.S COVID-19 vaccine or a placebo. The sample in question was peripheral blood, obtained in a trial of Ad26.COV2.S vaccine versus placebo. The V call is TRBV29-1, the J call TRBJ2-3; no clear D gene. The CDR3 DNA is TGCAGCGTAGCTAAGCGTAGCACAGATACGCAGTATTTT. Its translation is CSVAKRSTDTQYF.